The 29 T cell receptor beta chains reported below all come from one sample, sequenced in a study of T-cell memory formation after mild COVID-19 (dated by TCRdb to the early 2020s). Library generation was performed with 5' RACE. The data were produced on an Illumina NovaSeq 6000. The raw public data were reprocessed by TCRdb itself: fastp quality trimming at Q25, MiXCR clonotype calling, in-frame beta chains only. Rows are unified per CDR3 protein, each entry keeping the most common DNA and genes. Present in this sample are some 270,000 distinct CDR3 sequences, 15% to 17% of which were seen just once. Clones ranked in the top ten supply under 2.5% of the sample. The specimen was PBMCs or a T cell subset sorted from them (not recorded which). Source of these receptors: an adult woman who had mild COVID-19 (a few samples of this study predate the infection). The sample titles of this study are shuffled in the database, so cell type and time point are left out; the donor was told from shared clones.

The rearrangement links TRBV4-1 to TRBJ2-7; either TRBD1 or TRBD2 may supply D (5 bases each). The germline V and J ends were trimmed by 0 bases and 5 bases, with 14 bases remaining between them. The germline CDR1 and CDR2 sequences are MGHRA and YSYEKL. This CDR3 spans 15 amino acids. Written as DNA, the CDR3 is TGCGCCAGCAGCCAAGATCATCTCTTGGGGGACGAGCAGTACTTC. Encoded protein: CASSQDHLLGDEQYF.

This clonotype was counted only a few times. The chain joins TRBV3-1 to TRBJ1-6, with 7 bases that match TRBD1. Trimming at V came to 9 bases and at J to 5 bases, leaving 7 bases not matched to a gene. The germline gives CDR1 LGHDT, CDR2 YNNKEL (reference sequence). The CDR3 extends over 14 amino acids. CDR3 bases: TGTGCCAGTTCGCTCGGGACAGATAATTCACCCCTCCACTTT. It encodes CASSLGTDNSPLHF.

V and J are TRBV15 and TRBJ1-1; a weak D match, TRBD1 (6 bases). The CDR3 covers 14 residues. Germline V gene sequence: CDR1 LNHNV, CDR2 YYDKDF (reference sequence). The V and J ends lost 4 bases and 4 bases respectively, with 13 bases between them. The CDR3 loop is CATSTYRDFTEAFF. The DNA of the CDR3 is TGTGCCACCAGCACCTACAGGGACTTCACTGAAGCTTTCTTT.

In DNA form, the CDR3 reads TGCGCCAGCAGCTCGGAAGAGACAGGGCCCTACACCTTC. This encodes CASSSEETGPYTF. This chain uses TRBV5-1 with TRBJ1-2, with TRBD1 identical over 7 bases. The CDR3 has 13 amino acids. V lost 3 bases, J lost 10 bases, and 9 bases stayed unmatched. Germline V gene data show CDR1 as SGHRS and CDR2 as YFSETQ.

This clonotype has a handful of counts. The chain uses TRBV10-1 and TRBJ2-5; no clear D gene. Trimming pared 2 bases from V and 0 bases from J, leaving 7 bases between. The CDR3 contains 14 residues. CDR1 is WNHNN and CDR2 is SYGVQD in the germline V gene (reference sequence). The CDR3 bases are TGCGCCAGCAGTGAGGTGGCGTACCAAGAGACCCAGTACTTC. Translating it yields CASSEVAYQETQYF.

This clonotype was recorded a few times. In nucleotides, the CDR3 is TGTGCCAGCAGCTCCGTGGTAGGGGACACTGAAGCTTTCTTT. This encodes CASSSVVGDTEAFF. V usage is TRBV7-3 and J usage is TRBJ1-1, with a weak D call TRBD1 (5 bases). V was clipped by 4 bases and J by 3 bases, with 12 bases between them. CDR1 is SGHTA and CDR2 is FQGTGA in the germline V gene. This CDR3 has 14 amino acids.

The rearrangement links TRBV10-3 to TRBJ2-2, with unresolved D. V was trimmed by 10 bases and J by 2 bases, leaving 11 bases between them. Germline-derived CDR1 and CDR2 are ENHRY and SYGVKD. CDR3 length: 13 residues. This CDR3 is CATSTANTGELFF. Here the CDR3 DNA reads TGTGCCACCTCTACAGCAAACACCGGGGAGCTGTTTTTT.

The J gene is TRBJ2-1, the V gene TRBV18; TRBD1 matches at 8 bases. This CDR3 has 14 residues. The germline V gene has CDR1 KGHSH and CDR2 LQKENI. Germline trimming cut 3 bases from V and 5 bases from J; bases unmatched to any gene: 3. CDR3 DNA sequence: TGTGCCAGCTCACCGGGACAGGAGAACAATGAGCAGTTCTTC. Translated, it gives CASSPGQENNEQFF.

This clonotype has just a few counts. V is TRBV20-1 and J is TRBJ2-7; D not certain. V lost 3 bases and J lost 6, with 12 bases in between. The germline CDR1 and CDR2 sequences are DFQATT and SNEGSKA (reference sequence). The length of the CDR3 is 12 residues. The CDR3 sequence is CSARTPTVEQYF. DNA for the CDR3: TGCAGTGCTAGGACCCCCACGGTCGAGCAGTACTTC.

Turning to this clonotype: At one end the junction does not follow the germline gene, possibly because of a read error. The chain carries TRBV4-3 and TRBJ1-1, with TRBD1 matching 7 bases. Germline V gene lookup returns CDR1 LGHNA and CDR2 YSLEER. The length of the CDR3 is 15 residues. DNA of the CDR3: TGCGCCAGTAGCCAGACCAGGGGGGGGGACACTGAAGCTTTCTTT. This sequence encodes CASSQTRGGDTEAFF.

This clonotype was observed a handful of times. The rearrangement uses TRBV24-1 and TRBJ1-2; no clear D gene. This CDR3 is 12 amino acids long. Germline values: CDR1 KGHDR, CDR2 SFDVKD. The germline V and J ends were trimmed by 3 bases and 8 bases, with 9 bases remaining between them. Written as DNA, the CDR3 is TGTGCCACCAGTGATCCCTTCGGGGGCTACACCTTC. Amino acids: CATSDPFGGYTF.

This clonotype was counted only a few times. The chain uses TRBV20-1 and TRBJ1-5, with 9 bases that match TRBD1. V trimming: 6 bases; J trimming: 3 bases; junction bases outside the gene matches: 3. Germline CDR1 DFQATT, CDR2 SNEGSKA (reference sequence). This CDR3 contains 13 residues. CDR3 sequence reads: CSARTGVNQPQHF. Here the CDR3 DNA reads TGCAGTGCGCGGACAGGGGTCAATCAGCCCCAGCATTTT.

The V and J genes are TRBV12-3 or TRBV12-4 and TRBJ2-7; D possibly corresponds to TRBD1 (6 bases). Trimming removed 6 bases at V and 2 bases at J, with 17 bases between. The CDR3 length is 15 residues. CDR3 sequence: CASSPLLGAPYEQYF. The CDR3 DNA reads TGTGCCAGCAGCCCTCTTCTGGGGGCCCCCTACGAGCAGTACTTC.

This chain uses TRBV5-1 with TRBJ2-5; TRBD2 agrees at 9 bases. Germline CDR1 is SGHRS and CDR2 is YFSETQ. Trimming at V came to 0 bases and at J to 0 bases, leaving 3 bases not matched to a gene. This CDR3 is 16 amino acids long. CDR3 sequence (DNA): TGCGCCAGCAGCTTGGGCCCTAGCGGGGACCAAGAGACCCAGTACTTC. Translating gives CASSLGPSGDQETQYF.

This chain links TRBV7-8 with TRBJ1-5; D might be TRBD1 (5 bases). Germline V gene sequence: CDR1 SGHVS, CDR2 FQNEAQ. The CDR3 length is 15 residues. Between the trimmed V and J ends, which lost 5 bases and 5 bases, there was a span of 16 bases. The CDR3 is CASSVSGGWYQPQHF. CDR3 bases: TGTGCCAGCAGCGTTAGCGGGGGGTGGTATCAGCCCCAGCATTTT. Combining the CDR3 with reference TRBV7-8 and TRBJ1-5 gives the whole variable domain GAGVSQSPRYKVAKRGQDVALRCDPISGHVSLFWYQQALGQGPEFLTYFQNEAQLDKSGLPSDRFFAERPEGSVSTLKIQRTQQEDSAVYLCASSVSGGWYQPQHFGDGTRLSIL.

This clonotype was seen only once. V and J are TRBV20-1 and TRBJ2-1; no clear D gene. Per germline, CDR1 DFQATT and CDR2 SNEGSKA (reference sequence). The CDR3 length is 16 residues. V was trimmed by 3 bases and J by 0 bases, leaving 15 bases between them. CDR3 DNA sequence: TGCAGTGCTAGGAATCAGCGAGGAACCTCCTACAATGAGCAGTTCTTC. Protein: CSARNQRGTSYNEQFF.

The chain is built from TRBV5-1 and TRBJ2-3; weak D call: TRBD1 (5 bases). The CDR3 runs to 14 residues. V gave up 3 bases and J gave up 2 bases, with 10 bases separating them. Germline V gene lookup returns CDR1 SGHRS and CDR2 YFSETQ. The CDR3 nucleotides read TGCGCCAGCAGCTACAGGAGCCCCACAGATACGCAGTATTTT. It is translated as CASSYRSPTDTQYF.

The CDR3 region has the DNA TGTGCCAGCAGTTACTCTAGAAGGGGATACAATGAGCAGTTCTTC. Encoded protein: CASSYSRRGYNEQFF. The J gene is TRBJ2-1, the V gene TRBV6-5, with D perhaps TRBD1 (5 bases). V was cut by 0 bases and J by 4 bases, with 10 bases left in between. CDR3 size: 15 residues. CDR1 MNHEY and CDR2 SVGAGI come from the germline V gene.

The V and J genes are TRBV7-2 and TRBJ2-1; 11 bases match TRBD2. The CDR3 totals 15 residues. Germline V gene sequence: CDR1 SGHTA, CDR2 FQGNSA. The V gene end was trimmed by 1 base and the J gene end by 10 bases; junction bases not matched to a gene: 6. The CDR3 DNA is TGTGCCAGCAGCTTAGGAGTACTAGCGGGAGTAGAGCAGTTCTTC. Protein product: CASSLGVLAGVEQFF.

V gene TRBV5-1 combines with J gene TRBJ2-1; TRBD1 matches at 9 bases. CDR1 and CDR2 (germline): SGHRS, YFSETQ. This CDR3 has 14 residues. The V gene end was trimmed by 4 bases and the J gene end by 8 bases; junction bases not matched to a gene: 7. CDR3 protein: CASSPRTGEDEQFF. The CDR3 DNA follows: TGCGCCAGCAGCCCTAGGACAGGGGAGGATGAGCAGTTCTTC.

The chain recombines TRBV5-1 with TRBJ2-1, with D perhaps matching TRBD1 or TRBD2 (5 bases each). Trimming stripped 7 bases from V and 10 bases from J, with 15 bases between. Germline CDR1 reads SGHRS; CDR2 reads YFSETQ. The CDR3 contains 12 residues. CDR3 bases: TGCGCCAGCTGGCCCCGGGGCGGGGAGCAGTTCTTC. This translates into CASWPRGGEQFF.

The chain joins TRBV30 to TRBJ1-1; D remains ambiguous. The CDR3 contains 13 residues. V lost 0 bases and J lost 3, with 8 bases in between. Germline V gene sequence: CDR1 GTSNPN, CDR2 SVGIG (reference sequence). CDR3 sequence (DNA): TGTGCCTGGAGTGTTGTAGGCGACACTGAAGCTTTCTTT. It yields the protein CAWSVVGDTEAFF.

The V gene is TRBV7-8, the J gene TRBJ2-7, with D tentatively TRBD1 (7 bases). The germline V and J ends were trimmed by 3 bases and 4 bases, with 16 bases remaining between them. Germline V gives CDR1 SGHVS, CDR2 FQNEAQ. The CDR3 loop spans 15 amino acids. In DNA form, the CDR3 reads TGTGCCAGCAGCTTGAGACGACAGGGAGGTTACGAGCAGTACTTC. Translated: CASSLRRQGGYEQYF.

This clonotype has more than one count but fewer than ten. V is TRBV20-1 and J is TRBJ1-2; D is undetermined. The CDR3 extends over 15 amino acids. Germline V gene sequence: CDR1 DFQATT, CDR2 SNEGSKA (reference sequence). With 3 bases removed from V and 0 bases from J, the gap between germline ends came to 14 bases. Written as DNA, the CDR3 is TGCAGTGCTAGGATCACAACGGACTCTAACTATGGCTACACCTTC. This encodes CSARITTDSNYGYTF.

This sequence joins TRBV7-3 and TRBJ2-3; unclear D gene. Between the trimmed V and J ends, which lost 2 bases and 2 bases, there was a span of 5 bases. Germline assignment: CDR1 SGHTA and CDR2 FQGTGA. There are 13 residues in the CDR3. CDR3 nucleotides: TGTGCCAGCAGCTTATGGCCCACAGATACGCAGTATTTT. Translation gives CASSLWPTDTQYF.

V and J are TRBV6-2 or TRBV6-3 and TRBJ1-2; unclear D gene. The germline gives CDR1 MNHEY, CDR2 SVGEGT. The CDR3 covers 15 residues. Trimming cost V 4 bases and J 0 bases, with 12 bases left between them. CDR3 nucleotide sequence: TGTGCCAGCAGTTCCAGTACAAGATCTAACTATGGCTACACCTTC. Residues: CASSSSTRSNYGYTF.

The V gene is TRBV12-3 or TRBV12-4, the J gene TRBJ2-5; D may be TRBD2 (6 bases). The CDR3 spans 12 residues. V dropped 10 bases and J dropped 4 bases, with 13 bases sitting between them. The CDR3 DNA sequence: TGTGCCATCAAACTAGCTGGAGAGACCCAGTACTTC. Its translation is CAIKLAGETQYF.

This clonotype appeared a few times. The rearrangement uses TRBV7-9 and TRBJ2-3; 8 bases match TRBD2. The length of the CDR3 is 20 residues. J lost 4 bases, V lost 0 bases, and 18 bases had no gene match. Germline CDR1 and CDR2: SEHNR and FQNEAQ (reference sequence). The CDR3 nucleotides read TGTGCCAGCAGCTTAGCGTGGAGCGGGAGAAGATCAAGTGGCGCAGATACGCAGTATTTT. Protein: CASSLAWSGRRSSGADTQYF.

This clonotype was seen only a few times. The J gene is TRBJ2-3, the V gene TRBV12-3 or TRBV12-4, with a weak D call TRBD2 (5 bases). The length of the CDR3 is 16 residues. Trimming left V 3 bases short and J 0 bases short, with 13 bases between. CDR3 residues: CASSLGEVTSTDTQYF. The CDR3 DNA reads as TGTGCCAGCAGTTTGGGAGAAGTAACTAGCACAGATACGCAGTATTTT.